This T cell receptor beta chain was identified during a study of control samples from healthy donors and cancer patients. Sequenced by immunoSEQ multiplex PCR; TCRdb stores in-frame clones only, minus some. This sample yields around 150,000 clones, of which approximately 96% are seen a single time; around 9.3% belongs to the top ten. Germline loops: CDR1 LGHNA, CDR2 YSLEER. V lost 2 bases to trimming and J lost 4 bases; unmatched junction nucleotides: 3. The CDR3 consists of 15 residues. This TCR was sampled from a woman between 40 and 50 years old in good health. The chain is built from TRBV4-3 and TRBJ1-5; 9 nucleotides align to TRBD1. Sample: blood. CDR3 in DNA: TGCGCCAGCAGCCAAACAGGGGGCCTGAATCAGCCCCAGCATTTT. As protein: CASSQTGGLNQPQHF.